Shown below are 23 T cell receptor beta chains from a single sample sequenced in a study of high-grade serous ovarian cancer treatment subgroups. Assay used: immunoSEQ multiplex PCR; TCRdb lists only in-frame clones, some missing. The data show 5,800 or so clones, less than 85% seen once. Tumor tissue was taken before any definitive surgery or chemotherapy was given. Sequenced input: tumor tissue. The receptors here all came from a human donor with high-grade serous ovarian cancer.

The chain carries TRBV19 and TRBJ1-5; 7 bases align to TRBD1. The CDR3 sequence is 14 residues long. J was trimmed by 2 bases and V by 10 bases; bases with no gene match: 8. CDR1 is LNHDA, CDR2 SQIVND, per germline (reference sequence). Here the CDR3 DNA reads TGTGCCACCGACCGACAGGGCGGCAATCAGCCCCAGCATTTT. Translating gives CATDRQGGNQPQHF.

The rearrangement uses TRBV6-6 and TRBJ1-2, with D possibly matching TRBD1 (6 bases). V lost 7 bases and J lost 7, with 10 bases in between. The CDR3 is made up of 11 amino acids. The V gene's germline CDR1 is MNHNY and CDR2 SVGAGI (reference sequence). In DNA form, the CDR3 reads TGTGCCAGCACGAGGGGGGGTGGCTACACCTTC. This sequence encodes CASTRGGGYTF.

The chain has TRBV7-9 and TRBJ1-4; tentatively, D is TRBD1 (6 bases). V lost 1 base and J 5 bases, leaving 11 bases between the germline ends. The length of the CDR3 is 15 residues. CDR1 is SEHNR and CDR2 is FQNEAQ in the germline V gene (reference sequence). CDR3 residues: CASSLGQGTNEKLFF. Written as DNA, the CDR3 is TGTGCCAGCAGCTTAGGTCAGGGGACGAATGAAAAACTGTTTTTT.

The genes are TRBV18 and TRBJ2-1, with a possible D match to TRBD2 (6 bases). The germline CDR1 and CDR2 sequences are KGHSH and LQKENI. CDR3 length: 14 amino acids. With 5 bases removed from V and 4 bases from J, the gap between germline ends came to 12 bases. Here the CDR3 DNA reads TGTGCCAGCTCATGGTGGGGGGTTTACAATGAGCAGTTCTTC. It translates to CASSWWGVYNEQFF.

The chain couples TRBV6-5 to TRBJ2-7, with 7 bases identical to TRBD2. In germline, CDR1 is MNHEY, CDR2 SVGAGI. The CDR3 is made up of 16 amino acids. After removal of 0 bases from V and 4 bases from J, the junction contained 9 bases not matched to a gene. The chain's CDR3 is CASSYSIGAGEYEQYF. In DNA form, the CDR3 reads TGTGCCAGCAGTTACTCGATTGGTGCGGGGGAGTACGAGCAGTACTTC.

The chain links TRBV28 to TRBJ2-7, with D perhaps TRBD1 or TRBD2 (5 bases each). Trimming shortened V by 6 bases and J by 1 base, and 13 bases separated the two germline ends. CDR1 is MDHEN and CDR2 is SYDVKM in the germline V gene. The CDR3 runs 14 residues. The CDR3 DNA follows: TGTGCCAGCAGAAACCGGGACGGTTCCTACGAGCAGTACTTC. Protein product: CASRNRDGSYEQYF.

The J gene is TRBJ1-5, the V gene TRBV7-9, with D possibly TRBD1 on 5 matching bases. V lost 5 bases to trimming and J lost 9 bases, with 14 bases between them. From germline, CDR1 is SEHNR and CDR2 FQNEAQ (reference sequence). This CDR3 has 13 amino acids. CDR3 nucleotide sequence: TGTGCCAGCAGCCTCAGGGACGGGGTGCCCCAGCATTTT. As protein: CASSLRDGVPQHF.

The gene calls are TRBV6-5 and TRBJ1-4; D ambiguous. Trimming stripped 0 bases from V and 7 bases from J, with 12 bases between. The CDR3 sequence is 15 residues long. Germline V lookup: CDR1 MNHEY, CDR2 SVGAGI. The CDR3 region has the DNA TGTGCCAGCAGTTACTCGCTGGGGATGGGTGAAAAACTGTTTTTT. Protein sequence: CASSYSLGMGEKLFF.

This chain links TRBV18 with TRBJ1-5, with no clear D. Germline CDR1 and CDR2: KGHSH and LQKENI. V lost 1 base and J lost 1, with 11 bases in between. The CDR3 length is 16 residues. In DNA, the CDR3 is TGTGCCAGCTCACCACAGGGCCAAGGAAGCAATCAGCCCCAGCATTTT. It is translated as CASSPQGQGSNQPQHF.

CDR3 sequence: CASNKGEISGELFF. The DNA of the CDR3 is TGCGCCAGCAATAAGGGGGAGATATCCGGGGAGCTGTTTTTT. The chain joins TRBV5-1 to TRBJ2-2, with a weak D call TRBD1 (6 bases). Trimming stripped 6 bases from V and 6 bases from J, with 15 bases between. Germline loops: CDR1 SGHRS, CDR2 YFSETQ. CDR3 length equals 14 residues.

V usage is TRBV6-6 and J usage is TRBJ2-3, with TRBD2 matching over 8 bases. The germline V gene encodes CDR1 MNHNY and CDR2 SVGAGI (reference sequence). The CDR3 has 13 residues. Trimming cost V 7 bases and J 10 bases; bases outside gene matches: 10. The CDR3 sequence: CASTPPGGTSQYF. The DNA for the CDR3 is TGTGCCAGCACTCCCCCGGGGGGGACTTCGCAGTATTTT.

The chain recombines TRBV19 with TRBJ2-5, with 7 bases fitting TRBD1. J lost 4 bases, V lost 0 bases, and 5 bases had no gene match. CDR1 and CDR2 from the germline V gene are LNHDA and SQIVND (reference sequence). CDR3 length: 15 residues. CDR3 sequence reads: CASSIEGRQGETQYF. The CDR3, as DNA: TGTGCCAGTAGTATAGAAGGCCGACAGGGAGAGACCCAGTACTTC.

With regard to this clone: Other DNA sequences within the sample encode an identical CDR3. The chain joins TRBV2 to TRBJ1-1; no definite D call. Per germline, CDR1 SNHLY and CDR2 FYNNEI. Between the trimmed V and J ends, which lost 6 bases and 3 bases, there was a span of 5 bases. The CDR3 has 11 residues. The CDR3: CASSYDTEAFF. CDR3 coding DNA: TGTGCCAGCAGCTACGACACTGAAGCTTTCTTT.

CDR3: CASSYSFTGPYEQYF. CDR3 bases: TGTGCCAGCAGTTACTCTTTTACAGGACCCTACGAGCAGTACTTC. The gene calls are TRBV6-5 and TRBJ2-7; tentatively, D is TRBD1 (5 bases). This CDR3 spans 15 amino acids. Trimming removed 0 bases from V and 2 bases from J, with 11 bases in between. In germline, CDR1 is MNHEY, CDR2 SVGAGI.

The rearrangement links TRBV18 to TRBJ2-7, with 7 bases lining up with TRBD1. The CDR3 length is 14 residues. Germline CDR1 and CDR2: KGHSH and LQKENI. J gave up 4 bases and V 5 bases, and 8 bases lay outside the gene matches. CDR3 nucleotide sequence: TGTGCCAGCTCATCGTCCCGGGACAGTTACGAGCAGTACTTC. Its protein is CASSSSRDSYEQYF.

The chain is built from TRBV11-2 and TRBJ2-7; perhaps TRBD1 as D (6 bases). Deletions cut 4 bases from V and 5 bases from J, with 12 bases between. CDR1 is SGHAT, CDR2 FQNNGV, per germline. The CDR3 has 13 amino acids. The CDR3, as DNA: TGTGCCAGCAGCTCGGGGACATCCAACGAGCAGTACTTC. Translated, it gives CASSSGTSNEQYF.

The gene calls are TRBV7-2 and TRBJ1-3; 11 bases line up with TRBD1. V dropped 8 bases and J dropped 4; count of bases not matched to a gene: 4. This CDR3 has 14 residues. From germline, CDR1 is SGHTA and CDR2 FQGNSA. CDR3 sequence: CASERDRGGNTIYF. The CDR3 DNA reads TGTGCCAGCGAGAGGGACAGGGGGGGAAACACCATATATTTT.

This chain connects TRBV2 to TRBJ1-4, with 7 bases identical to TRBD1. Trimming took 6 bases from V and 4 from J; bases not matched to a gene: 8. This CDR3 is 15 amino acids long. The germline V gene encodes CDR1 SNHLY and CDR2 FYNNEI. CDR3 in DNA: TGTGCCAGCAGATTAAGACAGGGACTTAATGAAAAACTGTTTTTT. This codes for CASRLRQGLNEKLFF.

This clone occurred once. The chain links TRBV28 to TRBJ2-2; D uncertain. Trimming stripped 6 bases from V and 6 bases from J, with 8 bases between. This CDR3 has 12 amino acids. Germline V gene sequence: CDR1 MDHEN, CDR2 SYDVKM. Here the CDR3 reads CASSTQAGELFF. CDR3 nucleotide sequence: TGTGCCAGCAGCACTCAGGCCGGGGAGCTGTTTTTT. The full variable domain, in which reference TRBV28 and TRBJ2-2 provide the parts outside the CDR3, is DVKVTQSSRYLVKRTGEKVFLECVQDMDHENMFWYRQDPGLGLRLIYFSYDVKMKEKGDIPEGYSVSREKKERFSLILESASTNQTSMYLCASSTQAGELFFGEGSRLTVL.

For the CDR3, the DNA is TGTGCCAGCAGCTTAACTGCGGGGGGGCCCAGGGGGGAGCTGTTTTTT. Translated: CASSLTAGGPRGELFF. This rearrangement joins TRBV7-2 to TRBJ2-2, with 9 bases identical to TRBD2. J was trimmed by 8 bases and V by 2 bases; bases with no gene match: 9. The CDR3 length is 16 residues. In germline, CDR1 is SGHTA, CDR2 FQGNSA.

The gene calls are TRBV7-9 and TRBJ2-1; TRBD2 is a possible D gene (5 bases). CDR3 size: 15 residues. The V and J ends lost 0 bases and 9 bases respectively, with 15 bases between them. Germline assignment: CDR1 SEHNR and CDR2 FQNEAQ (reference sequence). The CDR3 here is CASSLAMIEGGEQFF. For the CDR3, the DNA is TGTGCCAGCAGCTTAGCTATGATAGAGGGCGGTGAGCAGTTCTTC.

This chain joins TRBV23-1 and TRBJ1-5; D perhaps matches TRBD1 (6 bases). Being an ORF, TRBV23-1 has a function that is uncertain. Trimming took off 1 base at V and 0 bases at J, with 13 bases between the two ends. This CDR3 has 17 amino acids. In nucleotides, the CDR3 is TGCGCCAGCAGTCAATTACAGGGAGATTATAGCAATCAGCCCCAGCATTTT. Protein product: CASSQLQGDYSNQPQHF.

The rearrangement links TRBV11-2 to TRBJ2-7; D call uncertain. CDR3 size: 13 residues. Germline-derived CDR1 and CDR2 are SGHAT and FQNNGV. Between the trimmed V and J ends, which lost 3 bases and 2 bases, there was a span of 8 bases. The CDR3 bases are TGTGCCAGCAGCTTCGATTTGGCCTACGAGCAGTACTTC. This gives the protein CASSFDLAYEQYF. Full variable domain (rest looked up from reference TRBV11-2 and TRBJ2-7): EAGVAQSPRYKIIEKRQSVAFWCNPISGHATLYWYQQILGQGPKLLIQFQNNGVVDDSQLPKDRFSAERLKGVDSTLKIQPAKLEDSAVYLCASSFDLAYEQYFGPGTRLTVT.